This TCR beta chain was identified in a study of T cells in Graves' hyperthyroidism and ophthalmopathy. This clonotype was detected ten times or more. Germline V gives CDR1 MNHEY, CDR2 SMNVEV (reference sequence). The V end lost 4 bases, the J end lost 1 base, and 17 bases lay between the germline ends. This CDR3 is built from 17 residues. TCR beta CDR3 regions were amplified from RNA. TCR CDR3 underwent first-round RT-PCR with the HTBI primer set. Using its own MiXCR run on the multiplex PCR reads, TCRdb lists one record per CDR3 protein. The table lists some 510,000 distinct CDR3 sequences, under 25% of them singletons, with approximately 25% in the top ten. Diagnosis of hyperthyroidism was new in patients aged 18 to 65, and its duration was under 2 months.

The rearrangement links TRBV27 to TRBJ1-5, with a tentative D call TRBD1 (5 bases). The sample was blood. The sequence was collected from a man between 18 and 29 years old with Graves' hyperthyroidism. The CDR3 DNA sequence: TGTGCCAGCAGTTCCAGGGTGGAAGTTTGGAGCAATCAGCCCCAGCATTTT. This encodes CASSSRVEVWSNQPQHF.